The 28 T cell receptor beta chains presented below share a single source sample, sequenced in a study of regulatory dendritic cells for organ transplantation. The data were produced by immunoSEQ multiplex PCR, yet TCRdb's version contains in-frame clones alone and is incomplete. Among about 21,000 clones listed, roughly 87% were seen once. Which antigens these TCRs recognize remains unknown. CFSE-labeled sorted T cells met regulatory or mature dendritic cells for four to five days. The specimen sequenced was naive CD4+ T cells from blood cultured with dendritic cells. As for subset: CD45RA+ naive T cells. Receptor source: a human donor in good health.

This clone was seen once. The gene calls are TRBV7-9 and TRBJ1-3, with 7 bases lining up with TRBD1. The CDR3 is made up of 11 amino acids. Germline-derived CDR1 and CDR2 are SEHNR and FQNEAQ (reference sequence). CDR3 DNA: TGTTTGACAGGGCCTGGAAACACCATATATTTT. It specifies CLTGPGNTIYF.

The V call is TRBV19, the J call TRBJ2-7; 7 positions match TRBD1. The germline CDR1 and CDR2 sequences are LNHDA and SQIVND (reference sequence). The CDR3 sequence is 14 residues long. Trimming at V came to 6 bases and at J to 3 bases, leaving 8 bases not matched to a gene. The CDR3 DNA reads as TGTGCCAGTAGAGTGGCAGGGGGAAGCTACGAGCAGTACTTC. Translated, it gives CASRVAGGSYEQYF.

This chain uses TRBV7-2 with TRBJ2-3; 10 bases map to TRBD2. The ends lost 1 base at V and 5 bases at J; junction bases unmatched: 3. In germline, CDR1 is SGHTA, CDR2 FQGNSA. This CDR3 is 15 amino acids long. The DNA for the CDR3 is TGTGCCAGCAGCTTAGTATCTAGCGGGGGAGATACGCAGTATTTT. Encoded protein: CASSLVSSGGDTQYF. Combining the CDR3 with reference TRBV7-2 and TRBJ2-3 gives the whole variable domain GAGVSQSPSNKVTEKGKDVELRCDPISGHTALYWYRQSLGQGLEFLIYFQGNSAPDKSGLPSDRFSAERTGGSVSTLTIQRTQQEDSAVYLCASSLVSSGGDTQYFGPGTRLTVL.

The genes are TRBV6-6 and TRBJ1-1, with D perhaps TRBD1 (5 bases). CDR3 length: 13 residues. Trimming took 3 bases from V and 5 from J, leaving 10 bases between them. From germline, CDR1 is MNHNY and CDR2 SVGAGI (reference sequence). CDR3 DNA sequence: TGTGCCAGCAGTTATGGGGGTAGGACTGAAGCTTTCTTT. Its protein is CASSYGGRTEAFF.

The chain recombines TRBV6-4 with TRBJ2-1, with 11 nucleotides matching TRBD2. The CDR3 consists of 15 residues. Germline V gene data show CDR1 as MRHNA and CDR2 as SNTAGT. The trim removed 4 bases at V and 2 bases at J, leaving 1 base unmatched. CDR3 amino acids: CASSVLAGAYNEQFF. The CDR3 DNA follows: TGTGCCAGCAGTGTACTAGCGGGAGCCTACAATGAGCAGTTCTTC.

The chain combines TRBV18 with TRBJ2-7; no clear D gene. Germline values: CDR1 KGHSH, CDR2 LQKENI. There are 14 residues in the CDR3. The V gene lost 3 bases and the J gene lost 5 bases, with 14 bases spanning the gap. This CDR3 is CASSPQGRPDEQYF. CDR3 DNA sequence: TGTGCCAGCTCACCCCAAGGGCGTCCGGACGAGCAGTACTTC. The variable domain in full, with the rest retrieved from reference TRBV18 and TRBJ2-7, is NAGVMQNPRHLVRRRGQEARLRCSPMKGHSHVYWYRQLPEEGLKFMVYLQKENIIDESGMPKERFSAEFPKEGPSILRIQQVVRGDSAAYFCASSPQGRPDEQYFGPGTRLTVT.

This CDR3 reads CASRYSGITDTQYF. In DNA form, the CDR3 reads TGTGCCAGCAGGTATTCGGGAATCACAGATACGCAGTATTTT. The chain recombines TRBV28 with TRBJ2-3, with D perhaps TRBD2 (5 bases). The V gene's germline CDR1 is MDHEN and CDR2 SYDVKM. The CDR3 runs 14 residues. The V end lost 6 bases, the J end lost 2 bases, and 12 bases lay between the germline ends.

The chain carries TRBV5-4 and TRBJ2-5; 7 positions agree with TRBD2. This CDR3 has 16 residues. The germline CDR1 and CDR2 sequences are SGHNT and YYREEE (reference sequence). The J segment lost 4 bases and the V segment lost 3 bases, leaving 12 bases of the junction unmatched. DNA of the CDR3: TGTGCCAGCAGCTATGGCGGGGGTAATCGGGTAGAGACCCAGTACTTC. It specifies CASSYGGGNRVETQYF. The whole variable domain, filled in from reference TRBV5-4 and TRBJ2-5, reads ETGVTQSPTHLIKTRGQQVTLRCSSQSGHNTVSWYQQALGQGPQFIFQYYREEENGRGNFPPRFSGLQFPNYSSELNVNALELDDSALYLCASSYGGGNRVETQYFGPGTRLLVL.

This clone was counted between two and nine times. This chain links TRBV2 with TRBJ1-6; no clear D. The germline V and J ends were trimmed by 2 bases and 8 bases, with 10 bases remaining between them. Germline lookup yields CDR1 SNHLY and CDR2 FYNNEI. This CDR3 contains 14 residues. The CDR3 nucleotides read TGTGCCAGCAGTGAAATGGGGTGGGATTCACCCCTCCACTTT. Translation: CASSEMGWDSPLHF.

The chain combines TRBV7-9 with TRBJ1-1; unclear D gene. Germline values: CDR1 SEHNR, CDR2 FQNEAQ (reference sequence). Between the trimmed V and J ends, which lost 5 bases and 4 bases, there was a span of 17 bases. The CDR3 has 15 amino acids. The CDR3 nucleotides read TGTGCCAGCAGCAGAGGCTCAAGCCGGCCCACTGAAGCTTTCTTT. This sequence encodes CASSRGSSRPTEAFF.

The rearrangement uses TRBV19 and TRBJ2-5, with 9 bases aligning to TRBD1. V gave up 1 base and J gave up 5 bases; unmatched junction bases: 5. CDR3 length: 15 amino acids. Germline V lookup: CDR1 LNHDA, CDR2 SQIVND (reference sequence). As DNA, the CDR3 is TGTGCCAGTAGTATAGGACAGGGGGTTGGTGAGACCCAGTACTTC. This encodes CASSIGQGVGETQYF.

The chain is built from TRBV7-2 and TRBJ1-5, with D uncertain. Germline-derived CDR1 and CDR2 are SGHTA and FQGNSA. The CDR3 sequence is 15 residues long. V lost 1 base, J lost 3 bases, and 10 bases lay in between. The CDR3 loop is CASSLVGRNNQPQHF. Here the CDR3 DNA reads TGTGCCAGCAGCTTAGTGGGCAGGAACAATCAGCCCCAGCATTTT.

The chain couples TRBV30 to TRBJ2-6; D call uncertain. There are 15 residues in the CDR3. Germline CDR1 is GTSNPN and CDR2 is SVGIG (reference sequence). V shed 1 base and J shed 0 bases, with 7 bases lying between them. This CDR3 is CAWSAGGSGANVLTF. CDR3 nucleotide sequence: TGTGCCTGGAGTGCCGGTGGCTCTGGGGCCAACGTCCTGACTTTC.

J is TRBJ2-7 and V is TRBV28; D not certain. CDR1 is MDHEN, CDR2 SYDVKM, per germline. The CDR3 is made up of 15 amino acids. The ends were cut back, 3 bases at V and 3 bases at J, with 15 bases in the middle. This chain's CDR3 is CASSFGPRINYEQYF. The CDR3 DNA reads as TGTGCCAGCAGTTTCGGTCCCCGGATCAACTACGAGCAGTACTTC.

In this sample, this clone turned up once. The chain is built from TRBV5-1 and TRBJ2-1; D perhaps matches TRBD1 (9 bases). From germline, CDR1 is SGHRS and CDR2 YFSETQ. The V end was cut by 2 bases, the J end by 1 base, with 28 bases between. The CDR3 is 21 amino acids. For the CDR3, the DNA is TGCGCCAGCAGCTTTGAAACAGGGGGCATGAGCGGGAGAGTATCCTACAATGAGCAGTTCTTC. As protein: CASSFETGGMSGRVSYNEQFF.

This chain links TRBV5-1 with TRBJ2-1; 9 nucleotides agree with TRBD2. CDR3 length: 14 amino acids. In germline, CDR1 is SGHRS, CDR2 YFSETQ. V shed 5 bases, J shed 7 bases, and the junction held 7 bases outside the gene matches. CDR3 residues: CASRAGGPVNEQFF. The CDR3, as DNA: TGCGCCAGCAGAGCGGGAGGCCCCGTTAATGAGCAGTTCTTC.

J is TRBJ1-4 and V is TRBV18; D is uncertain. The CDR3 consists of 12 residues. V was trimmed by 0 bases and J by 8 bases, leaving 4 bases between them. Germline V CDR1 and CDR2: KGHSH, LQKENI. The CDR3 here is CASSPPGEKLFF. For the CDR3, the DNA is TGTGCCAGCTCACCACCTGGGGAAAAACTGTTTTTT.

CDR3 protein: CASSPMTGSGTNEKLFF. CDR3 sequence (DNA): TGTGCCAGCAGCCCGATGACAGGTTCTGGGACTAATGAAAAACTGTTTTTT. The rearrangement links TRBV4-2 to TRBJ1-4, with a weak D call TRBD1 (6 bases). CDR1 is LGHNA, CDR2 YNFKEQ, per germline. Trimming took off 4 bases at V and 2 bases at J, with 17 bases between the two ends. CDR3 length: 17 residues.

The V and J genes are TRBV7-2 and TRBJ1-2; no definite D call. Germline CDR1 reads SGHTA; CDR2 reads FQGNSA. There are 13 residues in the CDR3. Trimming shortened V by 1 base and J by 5 bases, and 8 bases separated the two germline ends. The CDR3 bases are TGTGCCAGCAGCTTAGGGGAAGGATATGGCTACACCTTC. Amino acids: CASSLGEGYGYTF.

The gene calls are TRBV4-1 and TRBJ2-1; D might be TRBD1 (6 bases). V lost 1 base and J lost 8, with 24 bases in between. CDR1 and CDR2 (germline): MGHRA, YSYEKL. CDR3 length equals 18 residues. The CDR3 spells CASSQATTQGWGLDEQFF. The CDR3 DNA reads as TGCGCCAGCAGCCAAGCAACGACACAGGGTTGGGGTCTCGATGAGCAGTTCTTC.

This clone was seen once. The chain recombines TRBV5-1 with TRBJ2-7, with D possibly matching TRBD2 (6 bases). CDR1 and CDR2 (germline): SGHRS, YFSETQ. The CDR3 contains 17 residues. V shed 1 base and J shed 0 bases, with 17 bases lying between them. CDR3 sequence reads: CASSLIVAGSNSYEQYF. The CDR3 coding sequence is TGCGCCAGCAGCTTGATTGTTGCCGGGAGCAACTCCTACGAGCAGTACTTC.

The chain is built from TRBV4-2 and TRBJ2-5, with 10 bases matching TRBD2. In germline, CDR1 is LGHNA, CDR2 YNFKEQ. The CDR3 totals 16 residues. The V and J ends lost 1 base and 11 bases, in that order; junction bases with no gene match: 13. The CDR3 is CASSQVGLAARREQYF. Written as DNA, the CDR3 is TGTGCCAGCAGCCAAGTCGGACTAGCGGCCCGTAGGGAGCAGTACTTC.

The sample holds one count of this clone. This chain links TRBV28 with TRBJ2-7; 8 positions match TRBD2. V shed 6 bases and J 2 bases; nucleotides not matched to a gene: 12. The CDR3 is 16 amino acids. The germline V gene encodes CDR1 MDHEN and CDR2 SYDVKM. The CDR3 sequence is CASSPPRGRLTYEQYF. The CDR3 DNA is TGTGCCAGCAGCCCCCCCCGCGGGAGGCTTACCTACGAGCAGTACTTC.

The chain links TRBV19 to TRBJ2-5; D unresolved. CDR3 size: 14 residues. The V end lost 3 bases, the J end lost 5 bases, and 13 bases lay between the germline ends. The germline V gene encodes CDR1 LNHDA and CDR2 SQIVND (reference sequence). CDR3 in amino acids: CASSISLGLETQYF. CDR3 nucleotide sequence: TGTGCCAGTAGTATCTCTTTGGGGTTGGAGACCCAGTACTTC.

The chain joins TRBV5-6 to TRBJ2-3; 7 bases align to TRBD2. V was pared by 7 bases and J by 1 base, with 12 bases of the junction left unmatched. This CDR3 has 16 amino acids. Germline CDR1 SGHDT, CDR2 YYEEEE. The DNA for the CDR3 is TGTGCCAGCGCGAAGGCGTCAAGCGGGGGCACAGATACGCAGTATTTT. It translates to CASAKASSGGTDTQYF.

The chain uses TRBV7-2 and TRBJ1-4; the match to TRBD1 covers 7 bases. CDR1 SGHTA and CDR2 FQGNSA come from the germline V gene. This CDR3 is 15 amino acids long. The junction had 5 bases not matched to a gene; V was cut back by 0 bases and J by 7 bases. CDR3 sequence: CASSLAGGGGEKLFF. The CDR3 DNA follows: TGTGCCAGCAGCTTAGCCGGAGGGGGCGGTGAAAAACTGTTTTTT.

The J gene is TRBJ2-5, the V gene TRBV5-5, with 7 bases that match TRBD1. The germline gives CDR1 SGHKS, CDR2 YYEKEE (reference sequence). With V trimmed by 2 bases and J by 5 bases, 9 bases remained unmatched. This CDR3 contains 15 residues. Here the CDR3 reads CASSLRGQSWETQYF. CDR3 nucleotides: TGTGCCAGCAGCTTAAGGGGGCAGTCGTGGGAGACCCAGTACTTC.

V is TRBV6-1 and J is TRBJ2-3, with a possible D match to TRBD1 (6 bases). V lost 5 bases to trimming and J lost 2 bases, with 14 bases between them. The CDR3 loop spans 15 amino acids. Per the germline V gene, CDR1 is MNHNS and CDR2 is SASEGT. The CDR3 DNA reads TGTGCCAGCAGTACGACAGGAATATACACAGATACGCAGTATTTT. This gives the protein CASSTTGIYTDTQYF.